This T cell receptor beta chain was captured by sequencing in a study of resident and recirculating memory T cells in vitiligo. Study in general: Shave-biopsy epidermis from lesional and nonlesional skin was sequenced alongside PBMCs.

Concerning this clone itself: Its antigen remains unidentified.

Study results and limitations: Vitiligo lesions lacked a unique dominant clone, and clonality varied. Non-conserved TCRs across sites and patients suggested distinct clones per lesion.

Generated by immunoSEQ multiplex PCR, the TCRdb table keeps only in-frame clones and is missing some. The table shows approximately 69,000 clones, with about nine tenths occurring only once. The origin of this receptor is a male donor with vitiligo. Sequencing used blood.

Here the CDR3 DNA reads TGTGCCAGCAGCCGATCGACTAGCGGGGGAACCACAGATACGCAGTATTTT. It encodes CASSRSTSGGTTDTQYF. This chain links TRBV7-2 with TRBJ2-3, with TRBD2 identical over 12 bases. CDR3 length: 17 amino acids. The V gene end was trimmed by 5 bases and the J gene end by 2 bases; junction bases not matched to a gene: 8. Germline lookup yields CDR1 SGHTA and CDR2 FQGNSA.